Each of the 12 T cell receptor beta chains below was sequenced from the same sample in a study of T cell clonality in common variable immunodeficiency. Study-wide findings and caveats: In common variable immunodeficiency, TCR beta chains reportedly carried fewer deletions and N-nucleotide insertions.

These receptors have no identified antigens. Method: immunoSEQ multiplex PCR; TCRdb's copy keeps in-frame clones and lacks some. This sample has 25,000 to 30,000 clones, each found more than once. The material sequenced was peripheral blood mononuclear cells. Receptor source: a human donor with common variable immunodeficiency.

The table lists this clone with many counts. The read gets to within 3 residues of the CDR3 end, and the germline J gene fills in the rest. The chain carries TRBV29-1 and TRBJ2-2; D not certain. Germline V gene sequence: CDR1 SQVTM, CDR2 ANQGSEA. Trimming took 8 bases from V and 3 from J, leaving 10 bases between them. CDR3 length equals 12 residues. This CDR3 is CSHRTDTGELFF. Partial CDR3 DNA: TGCAGCCATCGTACGGACACCGGGGAG.

On this clone: A much larger clone lies one base from this, so it may be a read error. Read coverage stops 3 residues before the CDR3 terminus; the germline J gene supplies the remainder. The same CDR3 is also encoded by other DNA sequences in this sample. The chain recombines TRBV11-2 with TRBJ2-5; the D is unclear. Trimming took 5 bases from V and 2 from J, leaving 6 bases between them. Germline V CDR1 and CDR2: SGHAT, FQNNGV. The CDR3 runs 12 residues. The covered CDR3 bases are TGTGCCAGCAGCCCGCGGCAAGAGACC. Residues: CASSPRQET. The entire CDR3 protein is CASSPRQETQYF.

This clone appeared many times. The sequence runs out 3 residues before the end of the CDR3; the remainder is reconstructed from the germline J gene. The V gene is TRBV20-1, the J gene TRBJ1-5, with TRBD1 as a possible D gene (6 bases). Germline-derived CDR1 and CDR2 are DFQATT and SNEGSKA (reference sequence). The V gene lost 6 bases and the J gene lost 0 bases, with 12 bases spanning the gap. CDR3 length: 14 amino acids. CDR3 sequence: CSALGQFSNQPQHF. CDR3 DNA, as far as it was read: TGCAGTGCCCTGGGACAATTTAGCAATCAGCCC.

This clone has at least ten counts. The missing CDR3 end, 3 residues past where the read stops, is filled in from the germline J gene. The chain links TRBV20-1 to TRBJ2-7; possibly TRBD2 for D (6 bases). Per germline, CDR1 DFQATT and CDR2 SNEGSKA (reference sequence). CDR3 length equals 12 residues. V lost 5 bases and J 0 bases, leaving 8 bases between the germline ends. CDR3 region: CSASGVSYEQYF. CDR3 bases read: TGCAGTGCTTCGGGGGTCTCCTACGAG.

This clone was counted a few times. Sequencing ends 3 residues short of the CDR3 end; the germline J gene provides the rest. This rearrangement joins TRBV6-1 to TRBJ1-1, with TRBD1 matching over 8 bases. V dropped 4 bases and J dropped 5; count of bases not matched to a gene: 9. Germline lookup yields CDR1 MNHNS and CDR2 SASEGT. CDR3 size: 15 residues. CDR3 residues: CASSAPGTGVTEAFF. The DNA read from the CDR3 is TGTGCCAGCAGTGCACCCGGGACAGGAGTTACTGAA.

This clone was recorded at least ten times. The missing CDR3 end, 3 residues past where the read stops, is filled in from the germline J gene. This rearrangement joins TRBV29-1 to TRBJ1-2; D may be TRBD1 (5 bases). Per germline, CDR1 SQVTM and CDR2 ANQGSEA. V lost 5 bases to trimming and J lost 4 bases, with 11 bases between them. This CDR3 comprises 12 residues. The part of the CDR3 DNA that was read is TGCAGCGTTACCGACAGCCTCTATGGC. It codes for CSVTDSLYG. In full, the CDR3 reads CSVTDSLYGYTF.

The sample holds many counts of this clone. The read falls 3 residues short of the CDR3 end, and the missing part is taken from the germline J gene. This chain connects TRBV30 to TRBJ1-1; maybe TRBD1 (6 bases). Looked up from germline, CDR1 is GTSNPN and CDR2 is SVGIG (reference sequence). The CDR3 consists of 15 residues. CDR3 bases read: TGTGCCTGGAGCTTTGGGGGAGGGGGAACGTCGGAA. Translated: CAWSFGGGGTSE. The complete CDR3 protein is CAWSFGGGGTSEAFF.

A word on this clone: Read coverage stops 3 residues before the CDR3 terminus; the germline J gene supplies the remainder. The V and J genes are TRBV13 and TRBJ1-5; D is possibly TRBD1 (6 bases). Deletions cut 0 bases from V and 4 bases from J, with 10 bases between. The germline CDR1 and CDR2 sequences are PRHDT and FYEKMQ (reference sequence). The CDR3 length is 15 residues. The CDR3 spells CASSLGQGGNQPQHF. Incomplete CDR3 DNA: TGTGCCAGCAGCTTAGGACAGGGCGGGAATCAGCCC. Based on the CDR3 plus reference TRBV13 and TRBJ1-5, the full variable domain is AAGVIQSPRHLIKEKRETATLKCYPIPRHDTVYWYQQGPGQDPQFLISFYEKMQSDKGSIPDRFSAQQFSDYHSELNMSSLELGDSALYFCASSLGQGGNQPQHFGDGTRLSIL.

This clone was found many times. The read ends 3 residues before the CDR3 terminus; that terminus is restored from the germline J gene. The chain couples TRBV5-1 to TRBJ1-4, with a possible D match to TRBD1 (6 bases). The CDR3 has 17 residues. The V gene lost 2 bases and the J gene lost 0 bases, with 14 bases spanning the gap. Per germline, CDR1 SGHRS and CDR2 YFSETQ. CDR3 DNA (partial): TGCGCCAGCAGCTTTTTACCACAGGGATCAACTAATGAAAAA. Its translation: CASSFLPQGSTNEK. The whole CDR3 protein is CASSFLPQGSTNEKLFF.

This clone was seen a handful of times. The read comes to an end 3 residues before the CDR3 does, leaving the germline J gene to fill in the end. Other DNA sequences in this specimen translate into the identical CDR3. V usage is TRBV19 and J usage is TRBJ2-2, with 11 bases lining up with TRBD2. CDR3 size: 15 residues. CDR1 is LNHDA and CDR2 is SQIVND in the germline V gene (reference sequence). V lost 6 bases, J lost 1 base, and 1 base stayed unmatched. CDR3 loop: CASRLAGGNTGELFF. CDR3 DNA, as far as it was read: TGTGCCAGTAGGCTAGCGGGAGGGAACACCGGGGAG.

As concerns this clone: The CDR3 is cut off 3 residues early in the read; its end comes from the germline J gene. The chain has TRBV18 and TRBJ2-6, with 7 bases lining up with TRBD1. J lost 0 bases, V lost 5 bases, and 13 bases had no gene match. The germline CDR1 and CDR2 sequences are KGHSH and LQKENI. The CDR3 is 19 residues long. The part of the CDR3 DNA that was read is TGTGCCAGCTCAACCGCCCCGGGACAGAGAAGCTCTGGGGCCAACGTC. This codes for CASSTAPGQRSSGANV. From start to end, the CDR3 is CASSTAPGQRSSGANVLTF.

A word on this clone: The CDR3 extends 3 residues past the end of the read, so its final part is completed from the germline J gene. Other DNA sequences of this sample code for an identical CDR3. The chain combines TRBV18 with TRBJ1-4; TRBD1 agrees at 9 bases. The germline V gene encodes CDR1 KGHSH and CDR2 LQKENI. With V trimmed by 0 bases and J by 7 bases, 6 bases remained unmatched. The CDR3 is 16 residues long. The CDR3 DNA, read in part, is TGTGCCAGCTCACCACCCGGGACAGGGCCTGGTGAAAAA. The encoded protein is CASSPPGTGPGEK. The CDR3 in full is CASSPPGTGPGEKLFF.